This T cell receptor beta chain was captured by sequencing in a study of regulatory T cells in long-lasting Graves disease. Study background: Persistent Graves' disease meant over 5 years of antithyroid drugs with positive TSH receptor antibodies.

Time point: persistent/refractory GD, antithyroid drugs over 5 years with positive TRAb. PBMCs were the source of the RNA used for TCR sequencing. With iRepertoire HTBI primers and Arm-PCR of CDR3 regions, TCR beta libraries were built. Via MiXCR, TCRdb re-called the multiplex PCR reads, giving one row per CDR3 protein. The sample records 360,000 or so distinct CDR3 sequences, more than 20% being singletons. Trimming shortened V by 5 bases and J by 5 bases, and 23 bases separated the two germline ends. The CDR3 length is 17 residues. The TCR originated in a middle-aged woman with Graves disease. This specimen was peripheral blood mononuclear cells (PBMCs), taken when the disease was refractory, from a patient treated with antithyroid drugs. The chain is built from TRBV12-3 or TRBV12-4 and TRBJ2-3, with D tentatively TRBD1 (5 bases). As DNA, the CDR3 is TGTGCCAGCAGTCCGCCGGTGGGGCCAGTCAACAAAGATACGCAGTATTTT. Translated, it gives CASSPPVGPVNKDTQYF.